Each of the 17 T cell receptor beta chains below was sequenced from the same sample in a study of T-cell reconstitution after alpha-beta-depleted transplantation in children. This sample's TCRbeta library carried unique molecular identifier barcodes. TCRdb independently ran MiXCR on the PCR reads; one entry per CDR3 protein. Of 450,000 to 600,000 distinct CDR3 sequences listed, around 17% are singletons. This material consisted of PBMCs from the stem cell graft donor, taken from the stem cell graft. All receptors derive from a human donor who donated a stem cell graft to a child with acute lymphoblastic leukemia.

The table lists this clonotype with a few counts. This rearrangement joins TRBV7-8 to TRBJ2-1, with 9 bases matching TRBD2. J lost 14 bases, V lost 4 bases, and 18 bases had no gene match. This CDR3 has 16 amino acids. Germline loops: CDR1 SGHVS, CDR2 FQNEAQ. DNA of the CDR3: TGTGCCAGCAGCTCCCTCAGAAGCGGGAGGAGGGGGGCGGAGTTCTTC. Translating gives CASSSLRSGRRGAEFF.

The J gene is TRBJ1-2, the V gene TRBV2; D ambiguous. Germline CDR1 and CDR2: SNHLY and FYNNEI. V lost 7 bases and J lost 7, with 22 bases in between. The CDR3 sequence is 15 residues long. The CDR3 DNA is TGTGCCAGCATCGGTGTGCCAGCCCCGATCGGTGGCTACACCTTC. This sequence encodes CASIGVPAPIGGYTF.

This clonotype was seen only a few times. DNA for the CDR3: TGTGCCAGCAGTTTTTCGGTGAGAGAGACCCAGTACTTC. This sequence encodes CASSFSVRETQYF. J is TRBJ2-5 and V is TRBV27; D is uncertain. Germline loops: CDR1 MNHEY, CDR2 SMNVEV (reference sequence). V dropped 3 bases and J dropped 4 bases, with 9 bases sitting between them. The CDR3 contains 13 residues.

In DNA form, the CDR3 reads TGCGCCAGCAGCCGTTGGGTCCAGGGGTCGGGGGAGACCCAGTACTTC. This gives the protein CASSRWVQGSGETQYF. V gene TRBV5-1 combines with J gene TRBJ2-5, with D tentatively TRBD1 (6 bases). Trimming shortened V by 4 bases and J by 5 bases, and 21 bases separated the two germline ends. Germline values: CDR1 SGHRS, CDR2 YFSETQ. The CDR3 spans 16 residues.

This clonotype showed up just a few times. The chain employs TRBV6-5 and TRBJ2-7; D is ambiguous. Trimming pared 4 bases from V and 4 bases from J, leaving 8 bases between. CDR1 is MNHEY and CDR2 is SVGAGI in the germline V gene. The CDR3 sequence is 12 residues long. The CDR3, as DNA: TGTGCCAGCAGTTCAGACAAATACGAGCAGTACTTC. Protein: CASSSDKYEQYF.

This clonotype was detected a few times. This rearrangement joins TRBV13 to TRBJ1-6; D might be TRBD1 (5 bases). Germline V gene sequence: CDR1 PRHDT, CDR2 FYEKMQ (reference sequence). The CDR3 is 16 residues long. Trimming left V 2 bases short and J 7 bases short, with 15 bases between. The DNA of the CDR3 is TGTGCCAGCAGCTTATCCGAGGGGAGGGTAAATTCACCCCTCCACTTT. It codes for CASSLSEGRVNSPLHF.

The CDR3, as DNA: TGTGCCAGCAGCGTAGTAGCGGAAATAAACAATGAGCAGTTCTTC. It encodes CASSVVAEINNEQFF. The chain has TRBV9 and TRBJ2-1; D perhaps matches TRBD2 (6 bases). The V gene's germline CDR1 is SGDLS and CDR2 YYNGEE. V lost 0 bases and J lost 5, with 12 bases in between. The CDR3 contains 15 residues.

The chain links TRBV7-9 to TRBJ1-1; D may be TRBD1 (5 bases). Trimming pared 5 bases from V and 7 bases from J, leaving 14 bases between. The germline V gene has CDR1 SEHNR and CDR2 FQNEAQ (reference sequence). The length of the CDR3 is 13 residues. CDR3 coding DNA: TGTGCCAGCAGCGGAGGGACGGTACTTGAAGCTTTCTTT. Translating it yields CASSGGTVLEAFF.

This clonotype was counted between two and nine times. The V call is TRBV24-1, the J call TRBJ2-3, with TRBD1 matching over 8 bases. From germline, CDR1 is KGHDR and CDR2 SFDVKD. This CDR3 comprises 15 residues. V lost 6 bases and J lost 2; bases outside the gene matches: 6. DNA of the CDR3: TGTGCCACCAGTTATGGACAGGGATACACAGATACGCAGTATTTT. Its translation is CATSYGQGYTDTQYF.

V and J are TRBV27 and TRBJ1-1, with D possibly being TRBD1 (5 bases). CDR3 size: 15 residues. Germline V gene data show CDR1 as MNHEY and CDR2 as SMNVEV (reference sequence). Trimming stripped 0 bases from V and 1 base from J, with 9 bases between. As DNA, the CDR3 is TGTGCCAGCAGTTTATCGCTCGGGACGAACACTGAAGCTTTCTTT. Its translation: CASSLSLGTNTEAFF.

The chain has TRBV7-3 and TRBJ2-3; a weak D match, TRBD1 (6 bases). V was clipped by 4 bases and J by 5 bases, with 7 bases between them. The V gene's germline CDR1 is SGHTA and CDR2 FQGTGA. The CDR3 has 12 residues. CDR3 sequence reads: CASSSRGDTQYF. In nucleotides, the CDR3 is TGTGCCAGCAGCTCCAGGGGAGATACGCAGTATTTT.

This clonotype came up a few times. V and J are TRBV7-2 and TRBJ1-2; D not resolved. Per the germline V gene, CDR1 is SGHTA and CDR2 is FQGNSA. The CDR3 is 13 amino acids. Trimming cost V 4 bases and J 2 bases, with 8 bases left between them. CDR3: CASSSYLNYGYTF. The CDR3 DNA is TGTGCCAGCAGCTCCTACCTAAACTATGGCTACACCTTC.

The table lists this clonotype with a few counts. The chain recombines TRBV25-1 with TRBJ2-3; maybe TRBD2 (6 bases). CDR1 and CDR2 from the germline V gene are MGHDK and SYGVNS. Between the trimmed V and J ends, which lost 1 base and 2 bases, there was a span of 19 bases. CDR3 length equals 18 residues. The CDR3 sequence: CASSELGTSTLSTDTQYF. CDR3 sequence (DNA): TGTGCCAGCAGTGAATTAGGGACTTCGACCCTTTCCACAGATACGCAGTATTTT.

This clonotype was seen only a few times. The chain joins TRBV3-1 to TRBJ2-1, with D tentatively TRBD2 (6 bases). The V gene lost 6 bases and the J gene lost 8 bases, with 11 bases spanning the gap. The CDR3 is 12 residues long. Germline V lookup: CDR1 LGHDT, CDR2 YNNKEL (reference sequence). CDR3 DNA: TGTGCCAGCAGGGGGGAGGTCGATGAGCAGTTCTTC. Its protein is CASRGEVDEQFF.

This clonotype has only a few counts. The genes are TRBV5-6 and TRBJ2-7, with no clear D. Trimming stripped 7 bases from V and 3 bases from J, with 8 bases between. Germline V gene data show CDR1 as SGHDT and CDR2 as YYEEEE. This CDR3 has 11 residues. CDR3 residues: CASGPDYEQYF. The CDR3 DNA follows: TGTGCCAGCGGTCCGGACTACGAGCAGTACTTC.

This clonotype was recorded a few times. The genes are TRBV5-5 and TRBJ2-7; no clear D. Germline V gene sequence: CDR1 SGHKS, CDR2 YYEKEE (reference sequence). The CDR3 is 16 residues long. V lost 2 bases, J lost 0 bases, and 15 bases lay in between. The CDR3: CASSLSKTITSYEQYF. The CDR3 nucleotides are TGTGCCAGCAGCTTATCTAAAACAATAACCTCCTACGAGCAGTACTTC.

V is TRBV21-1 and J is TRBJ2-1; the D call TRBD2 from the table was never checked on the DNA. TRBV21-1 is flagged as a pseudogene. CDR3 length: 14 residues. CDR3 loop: CASRTSHGLNEQFF. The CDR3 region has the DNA TGTGCCAGTCGGACTAGCCATGGGCTAAATGAGCAGTTCTTC.